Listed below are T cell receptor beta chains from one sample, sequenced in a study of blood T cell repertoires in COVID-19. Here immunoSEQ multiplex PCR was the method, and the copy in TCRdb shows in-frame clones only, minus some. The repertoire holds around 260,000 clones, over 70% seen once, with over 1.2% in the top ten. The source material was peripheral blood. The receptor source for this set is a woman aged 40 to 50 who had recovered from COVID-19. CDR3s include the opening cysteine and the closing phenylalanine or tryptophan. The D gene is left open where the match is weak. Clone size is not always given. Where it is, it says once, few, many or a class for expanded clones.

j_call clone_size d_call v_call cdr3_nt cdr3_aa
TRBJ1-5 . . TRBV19 TGTGCCAGTAGTACCAGACATTATAATAGCAATCAGCCCCAGCATTTT CASSTRHYNSNQPQHF
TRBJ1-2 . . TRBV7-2 TGTGCCAGCAGCCCATGGAGCGGGGGCCACCCTAACTATGGCTACACCTTC CASSPWSGGHPNYGYTF
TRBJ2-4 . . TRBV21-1 TGTGCCAGCAGCAAAGGGACAGATTTGTCGAGGGAAAACATTCAGTACTTC CASSKGTDLSRENIQYF
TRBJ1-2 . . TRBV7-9 TGTGCCAGCAGCCAGGGCAGGGGTAGTATCTATGGCTACACCTTC CASSQGRGSIYGYTF
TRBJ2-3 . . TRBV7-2 TGTGCCAGCAGCTTGACCAATGGAGCAGATACGCAGTATTTT CASSLTNGADTQYF
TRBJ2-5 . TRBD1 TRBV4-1 TGCGCCAGCAGCCAACCCCCGGGACAGGGGCAAGAGACCCAGTACTTC CASSQPPGQGQETQYF
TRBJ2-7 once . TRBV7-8 TGTGCCAGCAGCTTAGCTTCCTGGAGCTCCTACGAGCAGTACTTC CASSLASWSSYEQYF
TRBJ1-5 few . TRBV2 TGTGCCAGCAGTGCGGGCAGGGTTGGGAATCAGCCCCAGCATTTT CASSAGRVGNQPQHF
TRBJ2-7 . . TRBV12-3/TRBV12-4 TGTGCCAGCAGCGAGGAAGCCTACGAGCAGTACTTC CASSEEAYEQYF
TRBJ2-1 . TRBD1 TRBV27 TGTGCCAGCATTCTGACAGGGCCCTACAATGAGCAGTTCTTC CASILTGPYNEQFF
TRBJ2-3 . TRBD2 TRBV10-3 TGTGCCATCAGTTGGAGCGGGGGGACAGATACGCAGTATTTT CAISWSGGTDTQYF
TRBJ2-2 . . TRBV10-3 TGTGCCATCAGCCGGGAGAACACCGGGGAGCTGTTTTTT CAISRENTGELFF
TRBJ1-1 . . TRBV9 TGTGCCAGCAGCCAACCAGGGATGGGTGAAGCTTTCTTT CASSQPGMGEAFF
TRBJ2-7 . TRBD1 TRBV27 TGTGCCAGCAGTTTGGCCAGGGGGTTCGCCTACGAGCAGTACTTC CASSLARGFAYEQYF
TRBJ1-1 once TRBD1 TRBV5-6 TGTGCCAGCAGCGCACAGGGGCCCATGAACACTGAAGCTTTCTTT CASSAQGPMNTEAFF
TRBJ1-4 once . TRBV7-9 TGTGCCAGCAGCCTTACGGCAACTAATGAAAAACTGTTTTTT CASSLTATNEKLFF
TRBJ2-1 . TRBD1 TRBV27 TGTGCCAGCAGTTTAAGGGAGACAGGGGCTCCCTCCTACAATGAGCAGTTCTTC CASSLRETGAPSYNEQFF
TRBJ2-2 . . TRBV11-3 TGTGCCAGCAGCCGGGACTCCGGCCAGACCGGGGAGCTGTTTTTT CASSRDSGQTGELFF
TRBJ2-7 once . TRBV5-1 TGCGCCAGCAGCTTGGCCGGGGGGCGACGGCCCCCCTACGAGCAGTACTTC CASSLAGGRRPPYEQYF
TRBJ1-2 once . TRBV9 TGTGCCAGCAGCGCGGGAGAGAGGGGTGGCTACACCTTC CASSAGERGGYTF